This TCR beta chain came from a study of OX40 agonist ivuxolimab in advanced cancers. On the study more broadly: Partial responses were achieved by three patients, one with hepatocellular carcinoma and two with cutaneous melanoma.

Concerning this clone itself: The antigen is not known.

Measured with immunoSEQ multiplex PCR; TCRdb has only the in-frame clones, and not every one. Seen here are tens of thousands of clones, approximately 80% observed once, and the top ten hold approximately 7%. Findings and limits, study-wide: Expanded clones were, on average, more numerous in CD8+ T cells than in CD4+. Some of the lowest clonal expansion was seen in partial responders at 0.1-3.0 mg/kg.

Trimming stripped 3 bases from V and 5 bases from J, with 18 bases between. Germline V gene sequence: CDR1 SGDLS, CDR2 YYNGEE. The length of the CDR3 is 15 residues. The chain has TRBV9 and TRBJ2-7, with a possible D match to TRBD2 (6 bases). The sample consisted of CD4+ or CD8+ T cells sorted from blood, taken in a trial of the OX40 agonist ivuxolimab. The origin of this receptor is an adult with an advanced solid tumor such as melanoma, head and neck, liver or kidney cancer. CDR3 in DNA: TGTGCCAGCAGCGGGCGGGACTCCGCACGGGACGAGCAGTACTTC. Encoded protein: CASSGRDSARDEQYF.